This TCR beta chain was found in a study of cytomegalovirus exposure and HLA in healthy donors. PCR primers comprised 60 Vbeta and 13 Jbeta primers. Libraries were prepared by immunoSEQ multiplex PCR; TCRdb keeps only in-frame clonotypes and omits some of them. The sample holds 80,000 or so clones, around three quarters seen once. Study-wide findings and caveats: It was 150 to 200 TCR beta chains that were listed as cytomegalovirus-associated. A few V segments could not be told apart, such as TRBV6-2 and TRBV6-3, and were left out.

Turning to this clone: Antigen specificity is unknown.

With V trimmed by 5 bases and J by 8 bases, 15 bases remained unmatched. This CDR3 spans 16 amino acids. The germline V gene encodes CDR1 SGHTA and CDR2 FQGNSA. The sequencing input was PBMCs. The chain is built from TRBV7-2 and TRBJ1-2, with 9 bases identical to TRBD1. This receptor was identified in a man aged 35 to 55 in good health and CMV-seronegative. This CDR3 reads CASSKRGQGRWEGYTF. CDR3 coding DNA: TGTGCCAGCAGCAAGCGGGGACAGGGCAGGTGGGAGGGCTACACCTTC. The full variable domain, completed using reference TRBV7-2 and TRBJ1-2, is GAGVSQSPSNKVTEKGKDVELRCDPISGHTALYWYRQSLGQGLEFLIYFQGNSAPDKSGLPSDRFSAERTGGSVSTLTIQRTQQEDSAVYLCASSKRGQGRWEGYTFGSGTRLTVV.